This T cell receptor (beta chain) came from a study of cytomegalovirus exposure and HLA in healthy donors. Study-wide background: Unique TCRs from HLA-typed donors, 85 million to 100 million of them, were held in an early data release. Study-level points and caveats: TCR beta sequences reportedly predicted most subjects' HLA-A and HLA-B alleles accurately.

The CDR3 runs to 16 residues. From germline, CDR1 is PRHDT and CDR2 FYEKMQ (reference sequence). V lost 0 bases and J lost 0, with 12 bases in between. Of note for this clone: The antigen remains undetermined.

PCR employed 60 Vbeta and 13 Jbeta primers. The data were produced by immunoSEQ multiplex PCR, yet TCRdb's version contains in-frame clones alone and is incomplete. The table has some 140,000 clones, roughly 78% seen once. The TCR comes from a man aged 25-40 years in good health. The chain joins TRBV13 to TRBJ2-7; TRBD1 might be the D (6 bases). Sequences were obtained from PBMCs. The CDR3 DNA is TGTGCCAGCAGCTTAGGTGGGGGCAAAAGCTCCTACGAGCAGTACTTC. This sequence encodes CASSLGGGKSSYEQYF.